A single sample is the source of the 18 T cell receptor beta chains below, sequenced in a study of blood T cell repertoires in COVID-19. Sequencing was performed with immunoSEQ multiplex PCR; in TCRdb, only in-frame clones are kept and a portion is missing. The table includes about 190,000 clones, approximately 91% detected once. Sequencing used peripheral blood. Receptors originate from a woman aged 40 to 50 who had recovered from COVID-19.

This clone was observed a single time. This chain uses TRBV15 with TRBJ2-7, with 10 positions matching TRBD2. Germline V CDR1 and CDR2: LNHNV, YYDKDF (reference sequence). V was pared by 0 bases and J by 3 bases, with 5 bases of the junction left unmatched. This CDR3 comprises 16 residues. The CDR3 reads CATSRDGTSGIYEQYF. The CDR3 DNA is TGTGCCACCAGCAGAGACGGAACTAGCGGGATCTACGAGCAGTACTTC.

The table lists this clone with a few counts. V and J are TRBV5-5 and TRBJ2-7, with 8 bases lining up with TRBD1. CDR3 length: 13 amino acids. Trimming took 6 bases from V and 2 from J; bases not matched to a gene: 4. CDR1 and CDR2 from the germline V gene are SGHKS and YYEKEE (reference sequence). Here the CDR3 reads CASTLQGAYEQYF. The CDR3 nucleotides are TGTGCCAGCACCCTACAGGGGGCCTACGAGCAGTACTTC.

This chain links TRBV12-5 with TRBJ1-1, with 9 nucleotides matching TRBD1. The CDR3 is made up of 13 amino acids. Germline-derived CDR1 and CDR2 are LGHNT and FRNRAP. V was clipped by 6 bases and J by 5 bases; unmatched bases: 4. The CDR3 loop is CASGGQGRTEAFF. For the CDR3, the DNA is TGTGCTAGTGGCGGACAGGGGAGAACTGAAGCTTTCTTT.

This clone was recorded once. This chain joins TRBV3-1 (or the pseudogene TRBV3-2) and TRBJ2-3, with 11 nucleotides matching TRBD2. The V gene's germline CDR1 is LGHDT and CDR2 YNNKEL (reference sequence). This CDR3 has 15 residues. V was pared by 3 bases and J by 3 bases, with 2 bases of the junction left unmatched. CDR3 residues: CASSHLAGGTDTQYF. The CDR3 bases are TGTGCCAGCAGCCATCTAGCGGGAGGAACAGATACGCAGTATTTT.

The V and J genes are TRBV2 and TRBJ2-1, with D maybe TRBD2 (5 bases). Germline values: CDR1 SNHLY, CDR2 FYNNEI. The CDR3 totals 15 residues. V lost 7 bases and J lost 1, with 14 bases in between. The CDR3 bases are TGTGCCAGCACACCCTCGACTATATCCTACAATGAGCAGTTCTTC. Protein: CASTPSTISYNEQFF.

The chain carries TRBV14 and TRBJ2-1; 12 positions match TRBD2. Trimming took 7 bases from V and 6 from J; bases not matched to a gene: 7. The germline V gene encodes CDR1 SGHDN and CDR2 FVKESK. CDR3 length: 15 amino acids. This CDR3 reads CASNPLAGGSNEQFF. The CDR3 DNA is TGTGCCAGCAACCCACTAGCGGGAGGCTCCAATGAGCAGTTCTTC.

V gene TRBV19 combines with J gene TRBJ2-5, with 14 bases fitting TRBD2. Germline CDR1 and CDR2: LNHDA and SQIVND (reference sequence). Trimming took 5 bases from V and 5 from J; bases not matched to a gene: 4. There are 15 residues in the CDR3. CDR3 residues: CASSGGLAGVETQYF. For the CDR3, the DNA is TGTGCCAGTAGTGGGGGACTAGCGGGAGTGGAGACCCAGTACTTC.

Only one count was recorded for this clone. J is TRBJ1-2 and V is TRBV4-3; 8 nucleotides align to TRBD1. The V gene's germline CDR1 is LGHNA and CDR2 YSLEER. The V gene end was trimmed by 1 base and the J gene end by 2 bases; junction bases not matched to a gene: 12. The CDR3 totals 18 residues. The DNA for the CDR3 is TGCGCCAGCAGCCAAGCCCACCTGACAGGGGACTTCAACTATGGCTACACCTTC. This codes for CASSQAHLTGDFNYGYTF.

The genes are TRBV6-5 and TRBJ2-3; 8 bases match TRBD1. Losses at the gene ends were 6 bases for V and 6 bases for J; bases not matched to a gene: 2. The germline V gene has CDR1 MNHEY and CDR2 SVGAGI. This CDR3 contains 12 residues. The CDR3 sequence is CASRDRADTQYF. CDR3 DNA sequence: TGTGCCAGCAGGGACAGGGCTGATACGCAGTATTTT.

CDR3 region: CASSLGRDTSYEQYF. The CDR3 DNA reads as TGTGCCAGCAGCCTAGGACGGGACACCTCCTACGAGCAGTACTTC. V is TRBV7-8 and J is TRBJ2-7; perhaps TRBD1 as D (6 bases). From germline, CDR1 is SGHVS and CDR2 FQNEAQ. V gave up 5 bases and J gave up 0 bases, with 14 bases separating them. There are 15 residues in the CDR3.

A single count supports this clone. V usage is TRBV14 and J usage is TRBJ2-4; TRBD1 matches at 8 bases. Germline V CDR1 and CDR2: SGHDN, FVKESK. The V gene end was trimmed by 3 bases and the J gene end by 0 bases; junction bases not matched to a gene: 4. The CDR3 is 16 residues long. As DNA, the CDR3 is TGTGCCAGCAGCCACGACAGGGGAAAAGCCAAAAACATTCAGTACTTC. Encoded protein: CASSHDRGKAKNIQYF.

The V gene is TRBV5-1, the J gene TRBJ2-1; the D gene is possibly TRBD2 (6 bases). Germline V gene sequence: CDR1 SGHRS, CDR2 YFSETQ. V shed 0 bases and J shed 5 bases, with 12 bases lying between them. The CDR3 is 15 residues long. The CDR3 protein is CASSLGRGRDNEQFF. The CDR3 bases are TGCGCCAGCAGCTTGGGGAGGGGTAGAGACAATGAGCAGTTCTTC.

The rearrangement joins TRBV4-1 to TRBJ2-4; 12 bases are a match to TRBD2. CDR3 size: 20 residues. Germline CDR1 and CDR2: MGHRA and YSYEKL. Trimming at V came to 3 bases and at J to 0 bases, leaving 12 bases not matched to a gene. CDR3 region: CASSHDPLAGGLVAKNIQYF. The CDR3 DNA reads as TGCGCCAGCAGCCACGACCCCCTAGCGGGAGGGCTTGTAGCCAAAAACATTCAGTACTTC.

The CDR3 coding sequence is TGTGCCACCCCCTTGGGTAGCGGGACCACCGGGGAGCTGTTTTTT. Translating gives CATPLGSGTTGELFF. The V call is TRBV7-9, the J call TRBJ2-2; 8 positions match TRBD2. This CDR3 spans 15 amino acids. The V segment lost 10 bases and the J segment 4 bases; nucleotides outside the gene matches: 11. In germline, CDR1 is SEHNR, CDR2 FQNEAQ (reference sequence). Based on the CDR3 plus reference TRBV7-9 and TRBJ2-2, the full variable domain is DTGVSQNPRHKITKRGQNVTFRCDPISEHNRLYWYRQTLGQGPEFLTYFQNEAQLEKSRLLSDRFSAERPKGSFSTLEIQRTEQGDSAMYLCATPLGSGTTGELFFGEGSRLTVL.

The chain combines TRBV6-5 with TRBJ1-5, with 7 bases identical to TRBD1. In germline, CDR1 is MNHEY, CDR2 SVGAGI. The CDR3 spans 14 residues. Trimming took 5 bases from V and 11 from J; bases not matched to a gene: 12. CDR3 amino acids: CASSPNGVQGAQHF. The CDR3 coding sequence is TGTGCCAGCAGTCCCAACGGCGTCCAGGGGGCCCAGCATTTT.

The rearrangement uses TRBV6-5 and TRBJ2-2; 13 bases align to TRBD2. With V trimmed by 10 bases and J by 7 bases, 9 bases remained unmatched. The germline gives CDR1 MNHEY, CDR2 SVGAGI. This CDR3 comprises 15 residues. CDR3 DNA sequence: TGTGCCATCCGAGGACTAGCGGGAGTTGGCGGGGAGCTGTTTTTT. It specifies CAIRGLAGVGGELFF.

The rearrangement links TRBV6-6 to TRBJ1-1; the D gene is possibly TRBD1 (6 bases). The CDR3 runs to 15 residues. V shed 6 bases and J shed 1 base, with 15 bases lying between them. Looked up from germline, CDR1 is MNHNY and CDR2 is SVGAGI (reference sequence). The CDR3 DNA sequence: TGTGCCAGCAGCCCCCAGGGGCTCGGGAACACTGAAGCTTTCTTT. Its translation: CASSPQGLGNTEAFF.

In this sample, this clone turned up once. V is TRBV2 and J is TRBJ2-1; the D gene is possibly TRBD2 (6 bases). The CDR3 runs 16 residues. Per germline, CDR1 SNHLY and CDR2 FYNNEI. V lost 5 bases and J lost 2, with 16 bases in between. The CDR3: CASSRGSGLTYNEQFF. CDR3 bases: TGTGCCAGCAGTAGAGGATCGGGACTTACCTACAATGAGCAGTTCTTC.